Listed below are T cell receptor beta chains from one sample, sequenced in a study of blood T cell repertoires in COVID-19. Sequenced by immunoSEQ multiplex PCR; TCRdb stores in-frame clones only, minus some. The sample shows 150,000 to 200,000 clones, around four fifths of them seen only once. The sample was peripheral blood. Every receptor here comes from a young woman with acute or convalescent COVID-19. Both conserved end residues are part of each CDR3. Each record gives: D gene, clone size, J gene, V gene, CDR3 protein, CDR3 DNA. The D gene is left open where the match is weak. Only part of the rows carry a size: once, few, many, or a class if the clone is expanded.

-	-	TRBJ2-7	TRBV6-2/TRBV6-3	CASSYSRGNRAGHYEQYF	TGTGCCAGCAGTTACTCTCGAGGAAACAGGGCTGGCCACTACGAGCAGTACTTC
TRBD1	-	TRBJ1-5	TRBV6-6	CASSWGQGLSNQPQHF	TGTGCCAGCAGTTGGGGACAGGGCCTTAGCAATCAGCCCCAGCATTTT
-	-	TRBJ2-7	TRBV6-1	CASSEGPGRGYHEQYF	TGTGCCAGCAGTGAAGGCCCCGGGCGGGGTTACCACGAGCAGTACTTC
TRBD1	-	TRBJ2-7	TRBV3-1/TRBV3-2	CASSQDWDRSEQYF	TGTGCCAGCAGCCAAGATTGGGACAGGAGCGAGCAGTACTTC
-	-	TRBJ1-5	TRBV27	CASILQPQHF	TGTGCCAGCATCCTCCAGCCCCAGCATTTT
-	-	TRBJ1-4	TRBV7-2	CASSRTADLLEKLFF	TGTGCCAGCAGCAGAACAGCTGACCTTCTTGAAAAACTGTTTTTT
TRBD1	few	TRBJ2-1	TRBV5-1	CASSWDRVNEQFF	TGCGCCTCCAGTTGGGACAGGGTAAATGAGCAGTTCTTC
TRBD2	-	TRBJ2-5	TRBV30	CAWTPIGASGGGETQYF	TGTGCCTGGACACCCATTGGGGCTAGCGGGGGGGGAGAGACCCAGTACTTC
-	-	TRBJ1-2	TRBV9	CASSVATGKNYGYTF	TGTGCCAGCAGCGTAGCTACAGGGAAGAACTATGGCTACACCTTC
TRBD2	-	TRBJ2-5	TRBV3-1/TRBV3-2	CASSQVLLAGGLQETQYF	TGTGCCAGCAGCCAAGTCCTTCTAGCGGGAGGGTTACAAGAGACCCAGTACTTC
TRBD1	-	TRBJ2-1	TRBV19	CASNSNRGPNEQFF	TGTGCCAGTAATTCGAACAGGGGGCCCAATGAGCAGTTCTTC
-	-	TRBJ1-1	TRBV7-2	CASSPDPGRGAFF	TGTGCCAGCAGCCCAGACCCCGGGCGCGGGGCTTTCTTT
TRBD1	-	TRBJ1-2	TRBV30	CAWSRPTGAGVDGYTF	TGTGCCTGGAGTAGACCGACAGGGGCCGGCGTTGATGGCTACACCTTC
TRBD2	-	TRBJ2-7	TRBV9	CASSAGTSGGAYEQYF	TGTGCCAGCAGCGCCGGGACTAGCGGGGGGGCCTACGAGCAGTACTTC
TRBD1	few	TRBJ1-2	TRBV27	CASSLGQGIYYGYTF	TGTGCCAGCAGTTTAGGACAGGGAATATACTATGGCTACACCTTC
TRBD1	-	TRBJ1-2	TRBV7-8	CASSLGPGTGYGGYTF	TGTGCCAGCAGCTTAGGCCCCGGGACAGGGTATGGCGGCTACACCTTC
-	-	TRBJ2-3	TRBV7-9	CASSLGGGLTDTQYF	TGTGCCAGCAGCTTAGGCGGGGGCCTCACAGATACGCAGTATTTT
TRBD2	-	TRBJ2-2	TRBV7-8	CASSSRPGAGVPGELFF	TGTGCCAGCAGCTCTCGCCCAGGAGCGGGAGTTCCCGGGGAGCTGTTTTTT
TRBD2	-	TRBJ2-5	TRBV7-2	CASSHGLAGETQYF	TGTGCCAGCAGCCATGGACTAGCGGGAGAGACCCAGTACTTC
TRBD1	-	TRBJ1-6	TRBV15	CATSRADRAYSPLHF	TGTGCCACCAGCAGGGCGGACAGGGCCTATTCACCCCTCCACTTT
-	-	TRBJ1-1	TRBV4-1	CASSQSGQRHYEAFF	TGCGCCAGCAGCCAATCCGGACAGAGACACTATGAAGCTTTCTTT
-	-	TRBJ1-1	TRBV12-2	CASRLGAGNTEAFF	TGTGCAAGTCGCTTAGGGGCGGGGAACACTGAAGCTTTCTTT
TRBD2	-	TRBJ2-7	TRBV7-2	CASSRGGLATAYEQYF	TGTGCCAGCAGCCGGGGGGGACTAGCGACCGCCTACGAGCAGTACTTC
TRBD1	-	TRBJ1-4	TRBV4-2	CASSQGDRGGGKLFF	TGTGCCAGCAGCCAAGGTGACAGGGGGGGTGGAAAACTGTTTTTT
-	-	TRBJ1-1	TRBV29-1	CSVARGRTEAFF	TGCAGCGTCGCCAGGGGCAGGACTGAAGCTTTCTTT